These 18 T cell receptor beta chains came from one sample sequenced in a study of blood T cells in healthy people across ages. A second about 7 to 11 cycle PCR used barcoded and J-beta primers. From the 5' RACE reads, TCRdb called clonotypes with MiXCR, one entry per CDR3 protein. The sample holds some 760,000 distinct CDR3 sequences; roughly 25% are singletons and the top ten take more than 7.5%. Separately, the same data were catalogued under a study of T cells of mothers and their children.

Sequenced material: blood. These receptors were taken from a boy under 18 in good health.

The gene calls are TRBV12-3 or TRBV12-4 and TRBJ2-5; 7 bases fit TRBD1. Trimming removed 3 bases from V and 2 bases from J; junction bases left unmatched: 12. There are 17 residues in the CDR3. DNA of the CDR3: TGTGCCAGCAGTTTCCTTTTACCCGACAGGGAACAAGAGACCCAGTACTTC. This translates into CASSFLLPDREQETQYF.

This chain joins TRBV7-6 and TRBJ2-7; 9 bases agree with TRBD1. V shed 3 bases, J shed 5 bases, and the junction held 11 bases outside the gene matches. Germline V gives CDR1 SGHVS, CDR2 FNYEAQ. CDR3 size: 16 residues. For the CDR3, the DNA is TGTGCCAGCAGCTTCCCAGGCGGGACAGGGACCCACGAGCAGTACTTC. This codes for CASSFPGGTGTHEQYF.

The chain joins TRBV5-1 to TRBJ2-5; the D call may be TRBD1 or TRBD2 (5 bases each). Trimming stripped 7 bases from V and 2 bases from J, with 24 bases between. Germline V gene sequence: CDR1 SGHRS, CDR2 YFSETQ. CDR3 length equals 17 residues. CDR3 amino acids: CASSTGFSGTVQETQYF. CDR3 DNA: TGCGCCAGCTCGACCGGCTTCTCCGGGACGGTACAAGAGACCCAGTACTTC.

CDR3 loop: CASSQEFQDPNTGELFF. The DNA of the CDR3 is TGTGCCAGCAGCCAAGAGTTTCAGGATCCCAACACCGGGGAGCTGTTTTTT. This sequence joins TRBV3-1 and TRBJ2-2, with D hard to call. Trimming cost V 0 bases and J 2 bases, with 13 bases left between them. The CDR3 runs 17 residues. Per the germline V gene, CDR1 is LGHDT and CDR2 is YNNKEL (reference sequence).

In this sample, this clonotype turned up a few times. The rearrangement uses TRBV3-1 and TRBJ2-5; 8 bases are a match to TRBD2. The better agreement between TRBJ2-1 and the DNA end casts doubt on the J call. The CDR3 extends over 17 amino acids. Germline lookup yields CDR1 LGHDT and CDR2 YNNKEL (reference sequence). As DNA, the CDR3 is TGTGCCAGCAGCCAAGATGGGCGGGGGGCTTTTTACAATGAGCAGTTCTTC. It encodes CASSQDGRGAFYNEQFF.

This clonotype showed up just a few times. The chain carries TRBV27 and TRBJ1-5, with 7 positions matching TRBD1. Losses at the gene ends were 5 bases for V and 3 bases for J; bases not matched to a gene: 10. Per germline, CDR1 MNHEY and CDR2 SMNVEV (reference sequence). This CDR3 is 16 amino acids long. The CDR3 spells CASSPRTGSHNQPQHF. Here the CDR3 DNA reads TGTGCCAGCAGTCCGCGGACAGGTTCCCACAATCAGCCCCAGCATTTT.

This sequence joins TRBV3-1 and TRBJ1-1, with D hard to call. CDR1 is LGHDT and CDR2 is YNNKEL in the germline V gene (reference sequence). The CDR3 loop spans 15 amino acids. The V gene lost 0 bases and the J gene lost 6 bases, with 14 bases spanning the gap. The CDR3 sequence is CASSQDFEGSPEAFF. CDR3 DNA: TGTGCCAGCAGCCAAGATTTTGAGGGAAGCCCTGAAGCTTTCTTT.

This clonotype was seen a few times. The chain uses TRBV29-1 and TRBJ1-2; no firm D call. Germline loops: CDR1 SQVTM, CDR2 ANQGSEA. V lost 0 bases and J lost 7, with 6 bases in between. This CDR3 has 11 residues. CDR3 region: CSVEDLLGYTF. The DNA for the CDR3 is TGCAGCGTTGAAGATCTTCTTGGCTACACCTTC.

This clonotype has only a few counts. This chain joins TRBV3-1 and TRBJ1-1; tentative D call: TRBD1 (5 bases). CDR3 size: 13 residues. Per the germline V gene, CDR1 is LGHDT and CDR2 is YNNKEL (reference sequence). V gave up 2 bases and J gave up 6 bases, with 10 bases separating them. CDR3 protein: CASSQTRGPEAFF. The CDR3 nucleotides read TGTGCCAGCAGCCAAACAAGGGGCCCTGAAGCTTTCTTT. The full variable domain, with the rest looked up from reference TRBV3-1 and TRBJ1-1, is DTAVSQTPKYLVTQMGNDKSIKCEQNLGHDTMYWYKQDSKKFLKIMFSYNNKELIINETVPNRFSPKSPDKAHLNLHINSLELGDSAVYFCASSQTRGPEAFFGQGTRLTVV.

In nucleotides, the CDR3 is TGCAGCGTTGCCCCCCTGGGGTCCTACGAGCAGTACTTC. Translating it yields CSVAPLGSYEQYF. This rearrangement joins TRBV29-1 to TRBJ2-7; D is undetermined. Germline V gives CDR1 SQVTM, CDR2 ANQGSEA. V was pared by 4 bases and J by 1 base, with 11 bases between. The CDR3 totals 13 residues.

The chain joins TRBV11-2 to TRBJ2-1; tentative D call: TRBD1 (5 bases). The end of the DNA aligns better with TRBJ2-7, so the J call may be wrong. Germline CDR1 and CDR2: SGHAT and FQNNGV. The CDR3 is made up of 15 amino acids. The DNA of the CDR3 is TGTGCCAGCAGCTTAAATGTTGACAGCACCTACGAGCAGTACTTC. Residues: CASSLNVDSTYEQYF.

The chain joins TRBV10-3 to TRBJ2-5; 9 bases fit TRBD1. The DNA matches TRBJ2-1 better at its end, which makes the J call doubtful. The CDR3 totals 12 residues. The germline CDR1 and CDR2 sequences are ENHRY and SYGVKD. The CDR3 sequence is CAIGQGLREQFF. In DNA, the CDR3 is TGTGCCATCGGACAGGGGTTAAGGGAGCAGTTCTTC.

The chain couples TRBV12-3 or TRBV12-4 to TRBJ1-1; the D gene is possibly TRBD1 (6 bases). This CDR3 contains 15 residues. Trimming took off 7 bases at V and 0 bases at J, with 15 bases between the two ends. CDR3 residues: CASNREGGMNTEAFF. CDR3 nucleotides: TGTGCCAGCAATCGGGAGGGGGGTATGAACACTGAAGCTTTCTTT.

The chain employs TRBV12-3 or TRBV12-4 and TRBJ2-2; D possibly corresponds to TRBD1 (6 bases). The CDR3 totals 13 residues. Trimming removed 7 bases from V and 4 bases from J, with 10 bases in between. CDR3 coding DNA: TGTGCCAGCACCCTGGACAGCACCGGGGAGCTGTTTTTT. It codes for CASTLDSTGELFF.

The V and J genes are TRBV5-1 and TRBJ2-1; 8 positions agree with TRBD1. CDR3 size: 16 residues. Trimming at V came to 0 bases and at J to 4 bases, leaving 6 bases not matched to a gene. Germline lookup yields CDR1 SGHRS and CDR2 YFSETQ. The CDR3 sequence: CASSLATGGIYNEQFF. DNA of the CDR3: TGCGCCAGCAGCTTGGCTACAGGGGGAATATACAATGAGCAGTTCTTC.

A few counts support this clonotype. CDR3 region: CASSWTGTGGFYGYTF. As DNA, the CDR3 is TGCGCCAGCAGCTGGACCGGGACAGGGGGTTTCTATGGCTACACCTTC. This chain uses TRBV5-1 with TRBJ1-2; 11 bases map to TRBD1. The CDR3 is 16 residues long. The germline gives CDR1 SGHRS, CDR2 YFSETQ. After removal of 3 bases from V and 4 bases from J, the junction contained 8 bases not matched to a gene.

In nucleotides, the CDR3 is TGTGCCAGCAGTGCATCTATATGGAACGAGCAGTACTTC. It specifies CASSASIWNEQYF. The rearrangement uses TRBV28 and TRBJ2-7, with unresolved D. V lost 5 bases and J lost 5, with 13 bases in between. The CDR3 is 13 amino acids. In germline, CDR1 is MDHEN, CDR2 SYDVKM.

The rearrangement joins TRBV14 to TRBJ2-5, with 8 nucleotides matching TRBD1. This CDR3 is 16 amino acids long. Germline loops: CDR1 SGHDN, CDR2 FVKESK. V lost 3 bases and J lost 4; bases outside the gene matches: 10. The CDR3 bases are TGTGCCAGCAGCCACCAAGACAGGGGATGGTTAGAGACCCAGTACTTC. Translated, it gives CASSHQDRGWLETQYF. The entire variable domain, with the rest obtained from reference TRBV14 and TRBJ2-5, is as follows: EAGVTQFPSHSVIEKGQTVTLRCDPISGHDNLYWYRRVMGKEIKFLLHFVKESKQDESGMPNNRFLAERTGGTYSTLKVQPAELEDSGVYFCASSHQDRGWLETQYFGPGTRLLVL.